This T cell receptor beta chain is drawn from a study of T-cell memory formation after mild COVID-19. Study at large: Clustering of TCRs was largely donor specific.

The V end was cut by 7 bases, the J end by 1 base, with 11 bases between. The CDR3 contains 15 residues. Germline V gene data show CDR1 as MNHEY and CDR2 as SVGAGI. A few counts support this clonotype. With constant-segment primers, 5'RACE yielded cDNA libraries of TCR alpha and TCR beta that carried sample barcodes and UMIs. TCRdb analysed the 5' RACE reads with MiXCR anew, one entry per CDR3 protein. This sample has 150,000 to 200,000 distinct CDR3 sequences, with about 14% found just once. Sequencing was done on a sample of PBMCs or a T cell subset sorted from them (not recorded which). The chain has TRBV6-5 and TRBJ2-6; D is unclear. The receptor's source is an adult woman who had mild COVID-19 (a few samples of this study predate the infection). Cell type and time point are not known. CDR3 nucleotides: TGTGCCAGCACTGTGGGTACTTCTGGGGCCAACGTCCTGACTTTC. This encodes CASTVGTSGANVLTF.